This TCR beta chain was recorded in a study of T cell changes during pregnancy in multiple sclerosis. The repertoire was sequenced with immunoSEQ multiplex PCR; TCRdb's copy has only in-frame clones and lacks some. This sample has more than 55,000 clones, with 80% to 95% found just once. Germline values: CDR1 DFQATT, CDR2 SNEGSKA (reference sequence). The CDR3 covers 11 residues. Trimming pared 5 bases from V and 3 bases from J, leaving 8 bases between. The origin of this receptor is a female donor with multiple sclerosis, enrolled in a pregnancy study. The chain links TRBV20-1 to TRBJ2-7; D possibly corresponds to TRBD2 (6 bases). Specimen: peripheral blood, collected in the second trimester of pregnancy. DNA of the CDR3: TGCAGTGCTGGGGACTTCTACGAGCAGTACTTC. It specifies CSAGDFYEQYF.